These 19 T cell receptor beta chains were sequenced from one sample in a study of sequential checkpoint blockade in melanoma. Repertoires were generated with immunoSEQ multiplex PCR, while TCRdb's copy carries only in-frame clones and drops some. Of about 8,400 clones in the sample, more than 75% were seen once. Treatment defined: randomized to nivolumab then ipilimumab (arm A) or the reverse (arm B). The sample here was CD8+ T cells sorted from blood (inferred from file names), taken from a patient given nivolumab and ipilimumab in sequence. These receptors were collected from a human donor with melanoma.

The genes are TRBV4-3 and TRBJ1-3; the D is unclear. The CDR3 loop spans 16 amino acids. Germline loops: CDR1 LGHNA, CDR2 YSLEER. Deletions cut 2 bases from V and 0 bases from J, with 11 bases between. CDR3 sequence reads: CASSQFTVSSGNTIYF. CDR3 nucleotide sequence: TGCGCCAGCAGCCAATTCACAGTTTCCTCTGGAAACACCATATATTTT.

The chain is built from TRBV14 and TRBJ1-2; D unclear. V dropped 3 bases and J dropped 0 bases, with 5 bases sitting between them. Looked up from germline, CDR1 is SGHDN and CDR2 is FVKESK. The CDR3 length is 13 residues. The CDR3 spells CASSQAANYGYTF. CDR3 DNA sequence: TGTGCCAGCAGCCAGGCAGCTAACTATGGCTACACCTTC.

This clone was observed a few times. The chain is built from TRBV7-9 and TRBJ2-7; weak D call: TRBD2 (6 bases). Trimming took off 1 base at V and 12 bases at J, with 16 bases between the two ends. In germline, CDR1 is SEHNR, CDR2 FQNEAQ (reference sequence). The CDR3 runs 13 residues. The CDR3 loop is CASSLVSGLGLYV. Here the CDR3 DNA reads TGTGCCAGCAGCTTAGTATCAGGATTGGGACTGTACGTC.

This clone was recorded only once. The rearrangement links TRBV7-6 to TRBJ1-1, with D hard to call. The V gene's germline CDR1 is SGHVS and CDR2 FNYEAQ. The V and J ends lost 6 bases and 4 bases respectively, with 15 bases between them. This CDR3 spans 14 amino acids. Here the CDR3 reads CASSALEFGTEAFF. The CDR3, as DNA: TGTGCCAGCAGTGCGCTTGAGTTTGGCACTGAAGCTTTCTTT.

The V gene is TRBV28, the J gene TRBJ1-2; D gene uncertain. V lost 3 bases and J 6 bases, leaving 11 bases between the germline ends. The CDR3 length is 13 residues. The germline V gene encodes CDR1 MDHEN and CDR2 SYDVKM. CDR3 in amino acids: CASSFGLENGYTF. The CDR3 nucleotides read TGTGCCAGCAGTTTCGGTCTTGAAAATGGCTACACCTTC.

This clone occurred once. The genes are TRBV5-6 and TRBJ2-7, with TRBD2 matching 10 bases. V shed 0 bases, J shed 0 bases, and the junction held 6 bases outside the gene matches. The V gene's germline CDR1 is SGHDT and CDR2 YYEEEE. CDR3 length: 17 amino acids. The CDR3 region is CASSLGLAGELSYEQYF. The CDR3 DNA is TGTGCCAGCAGCTTGGGCCTAGCGGGAGAGCTCTCCTACGAGCAGTACTTC. Using reference TRBV5-6 and TRBJ2-7 for the parts outside the CDR3, the full variable domain is DAGVTQSPTHLIKTRGQQVTLRCSPKSGHDTVSWYQQALGQGPQFIFQYYEEEERQRGNFPDRFSGHQFPNYSSELNVNALLLGDSALYLCASSLGLAGELSYEQYFGPGTRLTVT.

This rearrangement joins TRBV19 to TRBJ1-4, with D tentatively TRBD1 (5 bases). There are 16 residues in the CDR3. The V and J ends lost 3 bases and 0 bases respectively, with 11 bases between them. The V gene's germline CDR1 is LNHDA and CDR2 SQIVND (reference sequence). The CDR3 here is CASSIENRPTNEKLFF. The DNA for the CDR3 is TGTGCCAGTAGTATCGAGAACAGGCCAACTAATGAAAAACTGTTTTTT.

The chain joins TRBV27 to TRBJ2-7; 9 bases are shared with TRBD2. This CDR3 has 14 residues. Trimming removed 6 bases from V and 1 base from J; junction bases left unmatched: 4. Looked up from germline, CDR1 is MNHEY and CDR2 is SMNVEV (reference sequence). The CDR3 loop reads CASSPLAGSYEQYV. Here the CDR3 DNA reads TGTGCCAGCAGCCCCCTAGCGGGATCCTACGAGCAGTACGTC.

The J gene is TRBJ2-1, the V gene TRBV6-1; TRBD1 agrees at 8 bases. The CDR3 has 17 residues. CDR1 is MNHNS, CDR2 SASEGT, per germline. The V gene end was trimmed by 3 bases and the J gene end by 3 bases; junction bases not matched to a gene: 10. The CDR3 sequence: CASSDAYWDRIYNEQFF. CDR3 coding DNA: TGTGCCAGCAGTGACGCCTACTGGGACAGGATCTACAATGAGCAGTTCTTC.

This chain links TRBV13 with TRBJ2-7; a possible D gene is TRBD1 (5 bases). The CDR3 is 16 amino acids. In germline, CDR1 is PRHDT, CDR2 FYEKMQ (reference sequence). The V and J ends lost 4 bases and 0 bases respectively, with 16 bases between them. The CDR3 coding sequence is TGTGCCAGCAGCTCAAAAGACAGCCGTAACTCCTACGAGCAGTACTTC. This translates into CASSSKDSRNSYEQYF.

This clone was detected only a few times. The chain is built from TRBV9 and TRBJ1-4, with no clear D. Trimming removed 3 bases at V and 8 bases at J, with 14 bases between. Germline V gives CDR1 SGDLS, CDR2 YYNGEE. CDR3 size: 14 residues. The CDR3 reads CASSAGLLGEKLFF. CDR3 coding DNA: TGTGCCAGCAGCGCCGGACTCCTCGGGGAAAAACTGTTTTTT.

The chain couples TRBV23-1 to TRBJ1-3, with D possibly being TRBD1 (6 bases). TRBV23-1 is known as an ORF, though its function is uncertain. The germline V and J ends were trimmed by 3 bases and 4 bases, with 10 bases remaining between them. CDR3 size: 14 residues. CDR3 loop: CASSQGAEGNTIYF. CDR3 in DNA: TGCGCCAGCAGTCAGGGGGCAGAAGGAAACACCATATATTTT.

The chain recombines TRBV5-8 with TRBJ1-2; no reliable D call. Germline values: CDR1 SGHTS, CDR2 YDEGEE. V lost 0 bases and J lost 6, with 9 bases in between. The CDR3 spans 13 residues. The CDR3 here is CASSLGVRNGYTF. As DNA, the CDR3 is TGTGCCAGCAGCTTGGGAGTGAGGAATGGCTACACCTTC.

This chain links TRBV5-1 with TRBJ1-1; 9 bases line up with TRBD1. The trim removed 3 bases at V and 4 bases at J, leaving 4 bases unmatched. The CDR3 extends over 14 amino acids. Germline loops: CDR1 SGHRS, CDR2 YFSETQ. CDR3 bases: TGCGCCAGCAGCTCAGGGACAGGGTTCACTGAAGCTTTCTTT. This codes for CASSSGTGFTEAFF. Complete variable domain (other parts from reference TRBV5-1 and TRBJ1-1): KAGVTQTPRYLIKTRGQQVTLSCSPISGHRSVSWYQQTPGQGLQFLFEYFSETQRNKGNFPGRFSGRQFSNSRSEMNVSTLELGDSALYLCASSSGTGFTEAFFGQGTRLTVV.

The genes are TRBV4-2 and TRBJ1-1; D is perhaps TRBD1 (6 bases). This CDR3 contains 14 residues. Germline V gene data show CDR1 as LGHNA and CDR2 as YNFKEQ. V was clipped by 2 bases and J by 1 base, with 8 bases between them. The CDR3 region is CASSQNRENTEAFF. CDR3 in DNA: TGTGCCAGCAGCCAAAACAGGGAGAACACTGAAGCTTTCTTT.

This chain uses TRBV12-5 with TRBJ1-2; 9 bases align to TRBD1. The V gene's germline CDR1 is LGHNT and CDR2 FRNRAP. Trimming removed 1 base from V and 4 bases from J; junction bases left unmatched: 4. The CDR3 has 15 amino acids. CDR3 nucleotides: TGTGCTAGTGGTTTGGGGACAGGGGCGGGCTATGGCTACACCTTC. This translates into CASGLGTGAGYGYTF.

This chain joins TRBV19 and TRBJ1-5; D remains unclear. V was cut by 4 bases and J by 5 bases, with 12 bases left in between. Looked up from germline, CDR1 is LNHDA and CDR2 is SQIVND (reference sequence). CDR3 length: 14 residues. The CDR3 protein is CASSNPQVYQPQHF. As DNA, the CDR3 is TGTGCCAGTAGTAACCCTCAGGTCTATCAGCCCCAGCATTTT.

The rearrangement links TRBV15 to TRBJ2-1, with 8 bases fitting TRBD2. Trimming took 3 bases from V and 12 from J; bases not matched to a gene: 10. Germline V gene data show CDR1 as LNHNV and CDR2 as YYDKDF (reference sequence). CDR3 length: 14 amino acids. CDR3 loop: CATSSYRTSRLQFF. The CDR3 DNA reads as TGTGCCACCAGCAGCTACCGGACTAGCCGGTTGCAGTTCTTC. The entire variable domain, with the rest obtained from reference TRBV15 and TRBJ2-1, is as follows: DAMVIQNPRYQVTQFGKPVTLSCSQTLNHNVMYWYQQKSSQAPKLLFHYYDKDFNNEADTPDNFQSRRPNTSFCFLDIRSPGLGDTAMYLCATSSYRTSRLQFFGPGTRLTVL.

J is TRBJ1-5 and V is TRBV6-1, with 9 bases aligning to TRBD1. CDR1 and CDR2 (germline): MNHNS, SASEGT. This CDR3 has 15 amino acids. With V trimmed by 4 bases and J by 0 bases, 1 base remained unmatched. CDR3 region: CASSGTGASNQPQHF. CDR3 in DNA: TGTGCCAGCAGTGGGACAGGGGCTAGCAATCAGCCCCAGCATTTT.